This is a list of T cell receptor beta chains from one sample in a study of spatial heterogeneity in lung cancer. TCRdb called the 5' RACE reads again in MiXCR, with one record for every CDR3 protein. The sample holds 20,000 to 25,000 distinct CDR3 sequences, around 9.7% seen once. The material sequenced was PBMCs, taken at follow-up. The receptors originated from a male donor with early-stage non-small cell lung cancer. Both conserved end residues are part of each CDR3. Fields, in order: J gene, D gene, V gene, clone size, CDR3 DNA, CDR3 protein. D genes are given only for firm matches. Only some rows state a clone size, as once, few, many or a class for expanded clones.

TRBJ2-2	.	TRBV19	few	TGTGCCAGTAGTATCGACGCAGGTACCGGGGAGCTGTTTTTT	CASSIDAGTGELFF
TRBJ1-5	.	TRBV6-6	many	TGTGCCAGCACCGAAGGGGGGGTTAGCAATCAGCCCCAGCATTTT	CASTEGGVSNQPQHF
TRBJ2-7	TRBD1	TRBV6-2/TRBV6-3	.	TGTGCCAGCAGGTTCACAGGGGTTGTGAACGAGCAGTACTTC	CASRFTGVVNEQYF
TRBJ1-1	.	TRBV6-1	many	TGTGCCAGCAGTGAAATCCGTATGGACGGGATGAACACTGAAGCTTTCTTT	CASSEIRMDGMNTEAFF
TRBJ2-1	TRBD2	TRBV2	many	TGTGCCAGCAGCTTAGCGGGGGTCTCCTACAATGAGCAGTTCTTC	CASSLAGVSYNEQFF
TRBJ1-2	.	TRBV4-1	many	TGCGCCAGCAGGGCCCCTTACAGGGATGGCTATGGCTACACCTTC	CASRAPYRDGYGYTF
TRBJ1-3	TRBD1	TRBV7-2	.	TGTGCCAGCAGCATACAGGGGGCGCCTGGAAACACCATATATTTT	CASSIQGAPGNTIYF
TRBJ1-2	.	TRBV5-1	many	TGCGCCAGCAGCTTGGAAATCCCGGCTAACTATGGCTACACCTTC	CASSLEIPANYGYTF
TRBJ2-3	.	TRBV30	many	TGTGCCTGGAGCTCAGGCACAGATACGCAGTATTTT	CAWSSGTDTQYF
TRBJ1-3	.	TRBV29-1	.	TGCAGCGTTGAAGTCTCTACTGGAAACACCATATATTTT	CSVEVSTGNTIYF
TRBJ2-4	TRBD1	TRBV7-2	few	TGTGCCAGCAGCAAGGGGGGACAGGTGACCAAAAACATTCAGTACTTC	CASSKGGQVTKNIQYF
TRBJ1-1	.	TRBV19	many	TGTGCCAAACCAGGGTTAACGATGAACACTGAAGCTTTCTTT	CAKPGLTMNTEAFF
TRBJ2-7	.	TRBV7-2	many	TGTGCCAGCAGCTACTATAGGGGAGCCTACGAGCAGTACTTC	CASSYYRGAYEQYF
TRBJ1-3	.	TRBV5-1	.	TGCGCCAGCAGTGTAGGGGGAATCGCTGGAAACACCATATATTTT	CASSVGGIAGNTIYF
TRBJ2-2	.	TRBV5-1	many	TGCGCCAGCAGCTACTTTAACACCGGGGAGCTGTTTTTT	CASSYFNTGELFF
TRBJ1-1	.	TRBV7-9	many	TGTGCCAGCAGCTTCTCAGAGAACACTGAAGCTTTCTTT	CASSFSENTEAFF
TRBJ1-2	TRBD1	TRBV7-2	many	TGTGCCAGCAGCTCCCGACAGGGGGCCTATGGCTACACCTTC	CASSSRQGAYGYTF
TRBJ1-5	.	TRBV7-2	many	TGTGCCAGCAGCTTAAGGGATCCCGGGCAGCCCCAGCATTTT	CASSLRDPGQPQHF
TRBJ2-1	.	TRBV24-1	few	TGTGCCACCAGTGATTTGTCCAGGGTCGGGAGCAATGAGCAGTTCTTC	CATSDLSRVGSNEQFF
TRBJ2-7	TRBD1	TRBV12-3/TRBV12-4	.	TGTGCCAGCAGTTTCCGGACAGGGGGTAACTACGAGCAGTACTTC	CASSFRTGGNYEQYF
TRBJ2-5	.	TRBV20-1	many	TGCAGTGCTAGAGATCGACTCGACCAAGAGACCCAGTACTTC	CSARDRLDQETQYF
TRBJ2-5	TRBD1	TRBV7-9	.	TGTGCCAGCAGCTTAGCCCGCAGGGGGCTAGAGACCCAGTACTTC	CASSLARRGLETQYF
TRBJ1-6	.	TRBV6-5	many	TGTGCCAGCAGTGTACAGGGTAATTCACCCCTCCACTTT	CASSVQGNSPLHF
TRBJ2-7	TRBD1	TRBV7-8	.	TGTGCCAGCAGCACGTCAGGGGGTTCCTTAATCTACGAGCAGTACTTC	CASSTSGGSLIYEQYF
TRBJ1-1	TRBD1	TRBV11-2	.	TGTGCCAGCAGCTTAGTCACAGGGGGCACTGAAGCTTTCTTT	CASSLVTGGTEAFF
TRBJ1-2	TRBD1	TRBV2	many	TGTGCCAGCAGTGAATGGACAGGGGGCGATGGCTACACCTTC	CASSEWTGGDGYTF
TRBJ2-7	.	TRBV4-1	.	TGCGCCAGCAGCCAAAGAGACATCGGTTCAGAGGAGCAGTACTTC	CASSQRDIGSEEQYF
TRBJ1-1	TRBD1	TRBV6-1	few	TGTGCCAGCCACTGGGGGACAGGGGCCATGAACACTGAAGCTTTCTTT	CASHWGTGAMNTEAFF
TRBJ1-2	.	TRBV29-1	.	TGCAGCGTTGTGTCAGGGGCCTTAAACTATGGCTACACCTTC	CSVVSGALNYGYTF
TRBJ2-7	.	TRBV18	many	TGTGCCAGCTCACCGACAGGACTTACCTACGAGCAGTACTTC	CASSPTGLTYEQYF
TRBJ1-2	.	TRBV28	many	TGTGCCAGCAGTTTATGGGAGGACCTCAACTATGGCTACACCTTC	CASSLWEDLNYGYTF
TRBJ2-7	.	TRBV20-1	many	TGCAGTGCTCGTGGCGCATACGAGCAGTACTTC	CSARGAYEQYF
TRBJ1-4	.	TRBV4-1	many	TGCGCCAGCAGCCGCGGGACGGAGGAAAAACTGTTTTTT	CASSRGTEEKLFF
TRBJ2-2	TRBD2	TRBV20-1	.	TGCAGTGCGGGACTAGCCAACGGGGAGCTGTTTTTT	CSAGLANGELFF